The 15 T cell receptor beta chains reported below all come from one sample, sequenced in a study of STAT5B mutations in CD4+ large granular lymphocyte leukemia. TCRdb's table, derived via immunoSEQ multiplex PCR, lists solely in-frame clones and lacks some. The data contain some 30,000 clones, 81% of them singletons. The specimen was CD4+ T cells from blood buffy coats. The receptors were sampled from a human donor in good health.

This chain links TRBV7-9 with TRBJ2-1; D is uncertain. V was cut by 4 bases and J by 9 bases, with 7 bases left in between. This CDR3 contains 11 residues. CDR1 and CDR2 from the germline V gene are SEHNR and FQNEAQ (reference sequence). The DNA of the CDR3 is TGTGCCAGCAGCTCGCAGATTGAGCAGTTCTTC. Translating it yields CASSSQIEQFF.

This clone was detected only a few times. The chain is built from TRBV13 and TRBJ1-3, with TRBD1 matching over 7 bases. Looked up from germline, CDR1 is PRHDT and CDR2 is FYEKMQ (reference sequence). The CDR3 covers 14 residues. Trimming took 5 bases from V and 4 from J; bases not matched to a gene: 5. The CDR3 spells CASSRRQGGNTIYF. In DNA, the CDR3 is TGTGCCAGCAGCCGGCGACAGGGAGGAAACACCATATATTTT.

The rearrangement links TRBV11-2 to TRBJ1-5, with 9 positions matching TRBD1. V lost 3 bases, J lost 5 bases, and 8 bases stayed unmatched. This CDR3 is built from 16 residues. The germline V gene has CDR1 SGHAT and CDR2 FQNNGV. CDR3 in amino acids: CASSLSGTGNYQPQHF. CDR3 in DNA: TGTGCCAGCAGCTTGTCCGGGACAGGGAATTATCAGCCCCAGCATTTT.

The V gene is TRBV10-1, the J gene TRBJ1-1; 9 nucleotides align to TRBD1. This CDR3 has 17 residues. V trimming: 3 bases; J trimming: 3 bases; junction bases outside the gene matches: 11. CDR1 and CDR2 (germline): WNHNN, SYGVQD (reference sequence). The CDR3 is CASSDRDRALNYTEAFF. Here the CDR3 DNA reads TGCGCCAGCAGTGACCGGGACAGGGCCCTCAACTACACTGAAGCTTTCTTT.

The chain links TRBV4-2 to TRBJ1-4; D gene uncertain. V was trimmed by 0 bases and J by 4 bases, leaving 6 bases between them. CDR3 length equals 14 residues. Germline V CDR1 and CDR2: LGHNA, YNFKEQ. The CDR3 bases are TGTGCCAGCAGCCAAGAATACGGTAATGAAAAACTGTTTTTT. It yields the protein CASSQEYGNEKLFF.

CDR3 DNA sequence: TGCGCCAGCAGCTTGCTCTCTCCTCGCCGGGACGGGGTTTATGGCTACACCTTC. Translation gives CASSLLSPRRDGVYGYTF. The chain links TRBV5-1 to TRBJ1-2; D is possibly TRBD1 (5 bases). The V and J ends lost 1 base and 5 bases respectively, with 24 bases between them. The CDR3 totals 18 residues. Germline values: CDR1 SGHRS, CDR2 YFSETQ.

The chain uses TRBV7-8 and TRBJ2-7; D call uncertain. The V end lost 1 base, the J end lost 0 bases, and 10 bases lay between the germline ends. Germline V gene data show CDR1 as SGHVS and CDR2 as FQNEAQ. The CDR3 length is 15 residues. Here the CDR3 reads CASSLDQAYSYEQYF. For the CDR3, the DNA is TGTGCCAGCAGCTTAGACCAGGCCTACTCCTACGAGCAGTACTTC. Using reference TRBV7-8 and TRBJ2-7 for the parts outside the CDR3, the full variable domain is GAGVSQSPRYKVAKRGQDVALRCDPISGHVSLFWYQQALGQGPEFLTYFQNEAQLDKSGLPSDRFFAERPEGSVSTLKIQRTQQEDSAVYLCASSLDQAYSYEQYFGPGTRLTVT.

The chain carries TRBV5-5 and TRBJ1-1, with D possibly TRBD1 on 6 matching bases. The CDR3 has 14 residues. The V end lost 0 bases, the J end lost 7 bases, and 13 bases lay between the germline ends. Germline lookup yields CDR1 SGHKS and CDR2 YYEKEE (reference sequence). The CDR3 DNA sequence: TGTGCCAGCAGCTTGGAAGGCGGGGGCTTTGAAGCTTTCTTT. This translates into CASSLEGGGFEAFF. Drawing the rest from reference TRBV5-5 and TRBJ1-1, the complete variable domain is DAGVTQSPTHLIKTRGQQVTLRCSPISGHKSVSWYQQVLGQGPQFIFQYYEKEERGRGNFPDRFSARQFPNYSSELNVNALLLGDSALYLCASSLEGGGFEAFFGQGTRLTVV.

The chain is built from TRBV7-3 and TRBJ2-1; 13 nucleotides line up with TRBD2. The CDR3 sequence is 15 residues long. Germline V gives CDR1 SGHTA, CDR2 FQGTGA. After removal of 5 bases from V and 10 bases from J, the junction contained 8 bases not matched to a gene. CDR3 protein: CASSPRSLAGGEQFF. As DNA, the CDR3 is TGTGCCAGCAGCCCAAGGTCACTAGCGGGAGGGGAGCAGTTCTTC.

The genes are TRBV9 and TRBJ2-1; D might be TRBD2 (7 bases). CDR1 and CDR2 from the germline V gene are SGDLS and YYNGEE. V shed 1 base and J shed 3 bases, with 11 bases lying between them. CDR3 length: 15 amino acids. CDR3 in amino acids: CASSVKGGDYNEQFF. For the CDR3, the DNA is TGTGCCAGCAGCGTAAAGGGGGGGGACTACAATGAGCAGTTCTTC.

The V call is TRBV11-2, the J call TRBJ2-1; 7 nucleotides line up with TRBD2. Germline V gene data show CDR1 as SGHAT and CDR2 as FQNNGV. V lost 7 bases, J lost 4 bases, and 10 bases stayed unmatched. The CDR3 runs 15 residues. CDR3 residues: CASKRGLAEYNEQFF. The CDR3 nucleotides are TGTGCCAGCAAACGTGGGCTAGCGGAGTACAATGAGCAGTTCTTC.

The V and J genes are TRBV6-5 and TRBJ2-6, with D unclear. This CDR3 is 14 amino acids long. V lost 6 bases and J 5 bases, leaving 11 bases between the germline ends. Germline V gene data show CDR1 as MNHEY and CDR2 as SVGAGI. The CDR3 region has the DNA TGTGCCAGCAGACAGACCCTGCGGGCCAACGTCCTGACTTTC. It specifies CASRQTLRANVLTF.

This chain links TRBV7-3 with TRBJ2-5, with TRBD2 matching 7 bases. CDR1 and CDR2 from the germline V gene are SGHTA and FQGTGA. V trimming: 5 bases; J trimming: 5 bases; junction bases outside the gene matches: 11. The CDR3 covers 15 residues. The CDR3 protein is CASSPHRREKETQYF. Written as DNA, the CDR3 is TGTGCCAGCAGCCCCCACCGGCGGGAGAAGGAGACCCAGTACTTC.

The V call is TRBV28, the J call TRBJ2-3; possible D gene TRBD2, 5 bases. CDR3 length: 14 amino acids. The V and J ends lost 3 bases and 5 bases respectively, with 12 bases between them. The germline V gene has CDR1 MDHEN and CDR2 SYDVKM. CDR3 protein: CASSFRREGDTQYF. CDR3 nucleotides: TGTGCCAGCAGTTTCCGGCGAGAGGGAGATACGCAGTATTTT.

V usage is TRBV7-9 and J usage is TRBJ2-7; 11 positions agree with TRBD2. The CDR3 is made up of 15 amino acids. The junction had 5 bases not matched to a gene; V was cut back by 5 bases and J by 2 bases. From germline, CDR1 is SEHNR and CDR2 FQNEAQ (reference sequence). CDR3 region: CASSSTSGGAYEQYF. Written as DNA, the CDR3 is TGTGCCAGCAGCAGCACTAGCGGGGGCGCCTACGAGCAGTACTTC.